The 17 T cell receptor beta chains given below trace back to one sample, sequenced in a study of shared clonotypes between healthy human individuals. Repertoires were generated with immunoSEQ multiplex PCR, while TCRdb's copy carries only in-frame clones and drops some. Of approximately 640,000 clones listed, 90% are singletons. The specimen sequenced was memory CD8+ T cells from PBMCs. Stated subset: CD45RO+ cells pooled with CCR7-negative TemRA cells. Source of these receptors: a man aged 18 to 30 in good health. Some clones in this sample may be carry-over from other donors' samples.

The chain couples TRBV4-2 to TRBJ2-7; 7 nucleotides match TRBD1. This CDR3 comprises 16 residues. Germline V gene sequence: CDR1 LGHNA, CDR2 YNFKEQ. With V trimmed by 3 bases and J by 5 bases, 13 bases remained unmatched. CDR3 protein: CASSQGPTGKRHEQYF. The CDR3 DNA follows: TGTGCCAGCAGCCAGGGTCCGACAGGGAAAAGGCACGAGCAGTACTTC.

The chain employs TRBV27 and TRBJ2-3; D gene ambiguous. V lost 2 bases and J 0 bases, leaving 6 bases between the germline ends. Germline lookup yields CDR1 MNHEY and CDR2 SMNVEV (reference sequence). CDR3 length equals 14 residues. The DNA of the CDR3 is TGTGCCAGCAGTTTAATGGCTAGCACAGATACGCAGTATTTT. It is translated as CASSLMASTDTQYF.

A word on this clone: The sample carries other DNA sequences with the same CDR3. CDR3 in amino acids: CASSLRGRTYEQYF. CDR3 nucleotides: TGTGCCAGCAGTTTGAGGGGTCGGACCTACGAGCAGTACTTC. This chain joins TRBV27 and TRBJ2-7; the D call may be TRBD1 or TRBD2 (5 bases each). Trimming stripped 3 bases from V and 2 bases from J, with 11 bases between. The CDR3 extends over 14 amino acids. Germline-derived CDR1 and CDR2 are MNHEY and SMNVEV (reference sequence).

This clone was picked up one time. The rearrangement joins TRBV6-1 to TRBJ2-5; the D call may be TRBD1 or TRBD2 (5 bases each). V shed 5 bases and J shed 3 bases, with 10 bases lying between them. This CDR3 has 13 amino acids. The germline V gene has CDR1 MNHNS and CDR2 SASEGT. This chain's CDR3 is CASSRRDEETQYF. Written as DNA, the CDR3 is TGTGCCAGCAGTCGCCGGGACGAAGAGACCCAGTACTTC.

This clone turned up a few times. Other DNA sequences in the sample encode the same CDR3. In DNA form, the CDR3 reads TGCGCCAGCTCCGACACCGGGGAGCTGTTTTTT. Protein: CASSDTGELFF. The J gene is TRBJ2-2, the V gene TRBV10-1, with D hard to call. CDR1 WNHNN and CDR2 SYGVQD come from the germline V gene (reference sequence). Between the trimmed V and J ends, which lost 8 bases and 3 bases, there was a span of 4 bases. This CDR3 spans 11 amino acids.

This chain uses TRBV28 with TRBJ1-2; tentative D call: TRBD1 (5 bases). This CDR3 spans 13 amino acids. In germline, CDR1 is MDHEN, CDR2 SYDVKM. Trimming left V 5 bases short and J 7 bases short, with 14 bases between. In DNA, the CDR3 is TGTGCCAGCAGTCGCCCAGGGAAGGGTGGCTACACCTTC. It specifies CASSRPGKGGYTF.

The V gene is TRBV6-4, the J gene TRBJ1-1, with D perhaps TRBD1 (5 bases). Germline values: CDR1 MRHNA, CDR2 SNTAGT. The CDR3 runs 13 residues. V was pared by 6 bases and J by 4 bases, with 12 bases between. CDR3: CASSAGFFTEAFF. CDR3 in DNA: TGTGCCAGCAGCGCAGGGTTCTTCACTGAAGCTTTCTTT.

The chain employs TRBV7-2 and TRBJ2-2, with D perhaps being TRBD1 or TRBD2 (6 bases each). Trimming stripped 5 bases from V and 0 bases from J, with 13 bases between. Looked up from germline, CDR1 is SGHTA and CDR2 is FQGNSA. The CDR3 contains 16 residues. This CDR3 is CASSPRRGTNTGELFF. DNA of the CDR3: TGTGCCAGCAGCCCCAGGAGGGGGACGAACACCGGGGAGCTGTTTTTT.

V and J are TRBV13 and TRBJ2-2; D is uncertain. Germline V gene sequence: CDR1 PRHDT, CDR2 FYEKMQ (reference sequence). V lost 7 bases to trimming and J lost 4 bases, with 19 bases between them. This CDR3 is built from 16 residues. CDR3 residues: CASTKRVGWSTGELFF. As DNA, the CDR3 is TGTGCCAGCACCAAACGAGTAGGGTGGAGCACCGGGGAGCTGTTTTTT.

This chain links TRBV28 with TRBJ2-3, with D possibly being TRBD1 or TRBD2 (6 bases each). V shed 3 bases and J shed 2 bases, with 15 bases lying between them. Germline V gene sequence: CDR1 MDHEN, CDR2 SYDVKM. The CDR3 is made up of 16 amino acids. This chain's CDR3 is CASSLGGSWLTDTQYF. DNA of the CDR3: TGTGCCAGCAGTTTGGGGGGCAGTTGGCTCACAGATACGCAGTATTTT.

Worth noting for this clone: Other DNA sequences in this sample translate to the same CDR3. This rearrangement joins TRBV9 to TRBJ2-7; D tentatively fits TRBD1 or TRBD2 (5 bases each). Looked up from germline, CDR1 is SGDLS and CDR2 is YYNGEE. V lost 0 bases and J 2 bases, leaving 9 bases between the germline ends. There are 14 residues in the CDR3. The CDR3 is CASSVAGTTYEQYF. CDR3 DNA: TGTGCCAGCAGCGTAGCAGGGACCACCTACGAGCAGTACTTC.

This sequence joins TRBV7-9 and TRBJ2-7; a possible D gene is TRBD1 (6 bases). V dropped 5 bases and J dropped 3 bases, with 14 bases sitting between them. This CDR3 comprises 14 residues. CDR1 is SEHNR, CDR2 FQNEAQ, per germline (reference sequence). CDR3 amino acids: CASSPLQGFYEQYF. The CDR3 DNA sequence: TGTGCCAGCAGCCCTCTACAGGGTTTCTACGAGCAGTACTTC.

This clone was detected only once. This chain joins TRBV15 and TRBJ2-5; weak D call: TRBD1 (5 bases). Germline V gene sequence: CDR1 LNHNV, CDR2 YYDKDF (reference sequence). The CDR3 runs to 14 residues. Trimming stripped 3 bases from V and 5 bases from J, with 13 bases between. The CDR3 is CATSRDLSGETQYF. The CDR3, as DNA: TGTGCCACCAGCAGGGATCTTTCAGGGGAGACCCAGTACTTC.

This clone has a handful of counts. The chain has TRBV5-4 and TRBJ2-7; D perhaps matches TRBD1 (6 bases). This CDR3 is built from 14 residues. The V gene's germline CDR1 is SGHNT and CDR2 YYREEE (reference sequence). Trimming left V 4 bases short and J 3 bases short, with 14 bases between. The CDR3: CASSLEPDSYEQYF. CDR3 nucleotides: TGTGCCAGCAGCCTAGAACCGGACAGCTACGAGCAGTACTTC. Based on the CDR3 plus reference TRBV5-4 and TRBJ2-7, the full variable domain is ETGVTQSPTHLIKTRGQQVTLRCSSQSGHNTVSWYQQALGQGPQFIFQYYREEENGRGNFPPRFSGLQFPNYSSELNVNALELDDSALYLCASSLEPDSYEQYFGPGTRLTVT.

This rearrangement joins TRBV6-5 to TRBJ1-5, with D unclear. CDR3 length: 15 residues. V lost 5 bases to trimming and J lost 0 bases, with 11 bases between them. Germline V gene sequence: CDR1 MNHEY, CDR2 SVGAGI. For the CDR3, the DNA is TGTGCCAGCAGTACCTCCGGGGATAGCAATCAGCCCCAGCATTTT. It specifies CASSTSGDSNQPQHF.

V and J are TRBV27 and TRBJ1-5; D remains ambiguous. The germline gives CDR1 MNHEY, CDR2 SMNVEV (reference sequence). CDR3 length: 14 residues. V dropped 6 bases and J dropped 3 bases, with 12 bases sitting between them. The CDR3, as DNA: TGTGCCAGCAGACCGGTGGGGTCCAATCAGCCCCAGCATTTT. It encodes CASRPVGSNQPQHF.

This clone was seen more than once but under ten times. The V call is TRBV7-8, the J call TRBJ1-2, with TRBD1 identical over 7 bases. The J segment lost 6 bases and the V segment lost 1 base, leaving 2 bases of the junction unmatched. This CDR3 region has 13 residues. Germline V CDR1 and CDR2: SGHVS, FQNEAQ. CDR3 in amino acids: CASSLGQGDGYTF. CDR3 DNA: TGTGCCAGCAGCTTAGGGCAGGGGGATGGCTACACCTTC.